The present T cell receptor (beta chain) was sequenced within a study of circulating and synovial CD4+ cells in juvenile arthritis. TCRdb's copy holds only in-frame clones and misses some; the assay was immunoSEQ multiplex PCR. The sample has about 16,000 clones; under 95% are singletons. V shed 0 bases and J 7 bases; nucleotides not matched to a gene: 9. The CDR3 covers 16 residues. Germline V CDR1 and CDR2: MGHRA, YSYEKL. Sequences were obtained from CD4+ T cells from blood. The V and J genes are TRBV4-1 and TRBJ1-5; 7 bases agree with TRBD1. The receptor was derived from a human donor with juvenile idiopathic arthritis. CDR3 in amino acids: CASSQERYGRGQPQHF. CDR3 coding DNA: TGCGCCAGCAGCCAAGAACGGTATGGCAGGGGGCAGCCCCAGCATTTT.